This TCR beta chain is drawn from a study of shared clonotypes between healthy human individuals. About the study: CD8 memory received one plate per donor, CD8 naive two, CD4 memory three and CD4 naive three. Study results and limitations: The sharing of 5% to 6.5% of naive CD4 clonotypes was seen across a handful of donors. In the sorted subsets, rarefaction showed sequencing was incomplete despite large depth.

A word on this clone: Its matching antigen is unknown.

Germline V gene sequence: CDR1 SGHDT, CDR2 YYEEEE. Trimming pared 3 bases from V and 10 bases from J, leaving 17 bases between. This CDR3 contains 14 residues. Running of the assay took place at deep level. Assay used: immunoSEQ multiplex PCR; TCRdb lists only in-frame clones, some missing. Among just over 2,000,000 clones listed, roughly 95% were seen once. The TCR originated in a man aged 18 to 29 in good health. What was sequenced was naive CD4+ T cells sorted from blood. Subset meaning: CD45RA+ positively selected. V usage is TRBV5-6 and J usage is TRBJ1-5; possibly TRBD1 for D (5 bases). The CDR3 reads CASSSRRDLRPQHF. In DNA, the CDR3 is TGTGCCAGCAGCTCCCGACGGGACCTACGTCCCCAGCATTTT.